This TCR beta chain was identified in a study of T cell clusters in autoimmune cytopenias. Germline V CDR1 and CDR2: SGHRS, YFSETQ. The CDR3 consists of 13 residues. Each sample's input was around 250 ng genomic DNA, some 34,000 genome equivalents. Considering frequency, this clonotype is medium-sized. Multiplex touch-down PCR amplified TRB using TRB-A and TRB-B pools in one tube. From its re-call of the multiplex PCR reads, TCRdb lists each CDR3 protein once, without DNA. The sample's table shows 1,100 or so distinct CDR3 sequences. Separately, the same data were catalogued under a study of T cell repertoires in aging, cancer and after chemotherapy.

This clonotype was obtained from a human donor in good health. Sequencing was done on a sample of peripheral blood. The gene calls are TRBV5-1 and TRBJ2-1; checking the TCRdb D call of TRBD1 is not possible without DNA. CDR3 region: CASSAGAWGEQFF.